The source of this T cell receptor (beta chain) is a study of Graves' ophthalmopathy and Graves' hyperthyroidism. Amplifying from RNA transcripts, the study obtained TCR beta CDR3 regions. HTBI primers primed a first-round RT-PCR, and a second-round multiplex PCR followed. TCRdb passed the multiplex PCR reads through MiXCR, listing each CDR3 protein once. In the table there are some 150,000 distinct CDR3 sequences, around 40% of which are singletons. In donors with ophthalmopathy, activity was moderate-to-severe, with CAS ≥3, NOSPECS ≥4 and duration under 3 months. It was from about 10 ml of fresh peripheral blood that the PBMCs came. This clonotype was counted ten times or more. The sequenced material came from peripheral blood. This receptor was identified in a man aged 25 to 40 with Graves' ophthalmopathy.

The CDR3 protein is CASSSVASSSDTEAFF. CDR3 DNA: TGTGCCAGCAGCTCAGTAGCTAGCTCATCTGACACTGAAGCTTTCTTT. The chain joins TRBV11-2 to TRBJ1-1; D not resolved. Germline V CDR1 and CDR2: SGHAT, FQNNGV. This CDR3 is built from 16 residues. The germline V and J ends were trimmed by 4 bases and 3 bases, with 18 bases remaining between them.